One sample yielded the 9 T cell receptor beta chains listed below, sequenced in a study of T cells in localized non-small cell lung cancer. Libraries were prepared by immunoSEQ multiplex PCR; TCRdb keeps only in-frame clonotypes and omits some of them. The sample lists about 28,000 clones, about 90% occurring once. Sample: peripheral blood, taken before any cancer treatment. Every receptor here comes from a woman aged 18-49 years with stage I lung adenocarcinoma.

The chain couples TRBV19 to TRBJ1-2, with a possible D match to TRBD1 (5 bases). The CDR3 has 13 residues. V lost 3 bases, J lost 4 bases, and 9 bases lay in between. CDR1 and CDR2 from the germline V gene are LNHDA and SQIVND (reference sequence). The CDR3 DNA follows: TGTGCCAGTAGTATGACAGTTCTCTATGGCTACACCTTC. The encoded protein is CASSMTVLYGYTF.

The chain recombines TRBV10-3 with TRBJ2-7; D is undetermined. The CDR3 sequence is 12 residues long. V shed 2 bases and J shed 3 bases, with 5 bases lying between them. Germline V gene lookup returns CDR1 ENHRY and CDR2 SYGVKD. As DNA, the CDR3 is TGTGCCATCAGTGAGACCCTCTACGAGCAGTACTTC. It codes for CAISETLYEQYF.

The chain joins TRBV5-1 to TRBJ1-3; D is unresolved. The CDR3 spans 14 residues. Per the germline V gene, CDR1 is SGHRS and CDR2 is YFSETQ. Trimming left V 4 bases short and J 0 bases short, with 8 bases between. In DNA form, the CDR3 reads TGCGCCAGCAGCCCCGGGAGCTCTGGAAACACCATATATTTT. It encodes CASSPGSSGNTIYF.

The chain carries TRBV18 and TRBJ2-7; maybe TRBD2 (5 bases). CDR3 size: 14 residues. V lost 4 bases and J 2 bases, leaving 12 bases between the germline ends. Germline V gene sequence: CDR1 KGHSH, CDR2 LQKENI. CDR3 DNA sequence: TGTGCCAGCTCACACACTAGTTTCCCCTACGAGCAGTACTTC. Residues: CASSHTSFPYEQYF.

The rearrangement joins TRBV14 to TRBJ1-3; D is undetermined. This CDR3 contains 16 residues. The V and J ends lost 4 bases and 0 bases respectively, with 13 bases between them. The germline V gene encodes CDR1 SGHDN and CDR2 FVKESK. CDR3 nucleotides: TGTGCCAGCAGCCTGAATGACTGGTACTCTGGAAACACCATATATTTT. Amino acid sequence: CASSLNDWYSGNTIYF.

The chain recombines TRBV27 with TRBJ2-7; 10 bases are shared with TRBD2. CDR3 length equals 15 residues. Germline values: CDR1 MNHEY, CDR2 SMNVEV (reference sequence). V was clipped by 3 bases and J by 4 bases; unmatched bases: 6. The CDR3 DNA follows: TGTGCCAGCAGTTTCCGAGGACTAGCGGCTTACGAGCAGTACTTC. Protein product: CASSFRGLAAYEQYF.

The V gene is TRBV25-1, the J gene TRBJ2-5, with 10 positions matching TRBD2. J was trimmed by 1 base and V by 3 bases; bases with no gene match: 2. The CDR3 length is 15 residues. Germline V gene sequence: CDR1 MGHDK, CDR2 SYGVNS. CDR3 nucleotides: TGTGCCAGCAGTGACAGGACTAGCGGCCAAGAGACCCAGTACTTC. As protein: CASSDRTSGQETQYF.

The V and J genes are TRBV5-6 and TRBJ2-5; 13 positions match TRBD2. The CDR3 runs 14 residues. J was trimmed by 11 bases and V by 0 bases; bases with no gene match: 4. Germline V gene data show CDR1 as SGHDT and CDR2 as YYEEEE. The CDR3 here is CASSLGLAGGLQYF. In nucleotides, the CDR3 is TGTGCCAGCAGCTTGGGACTAGCGGGAGGCCTTCAGTACTTC.

The chain carries TRBV5-8 and TRBJ1-5, with a possible D match to TRBD1 (6 bases). Trimming stripped 4 bases from V and 2 bases from J, with 10 bases between. CDR1 and CDR2 from the germline V gene are SGHTS and YDEGEE. This CDR3 comprises 14 residues. The CDR3: CASSPGEGNQPQHF. CDR3 coding DNA: TGTGCCAGCAGCCCAGGGGAGGGCAATCAGCCCCAGCATTTT.